Listed below are T cell receptor beta chains from one sample, sequenced in a study of blood T cell repertoires in COVID-19. TCRdb's table, derived via immunoSEQ multiplex PCR, lists solely in-frame clones and lacks some. The sample lists 150,000 to 200,000 clones; 90% were seen once. Sample: peripheral blood. These receptors originate from a man aged 55 to 70 with active or convalescent COVID-19. Each CDR3 is given with its conserved first and last residue. A D gene is named only where the DNA matches it firmly. Some rows mark clone size as missing; the rest say once, few, many or name a class of expanded clone.

J gene	D gene	V gene	clone size	CDR3 protein	CDR3 DNA
TRBJ2-7	TRBD1	TRBV18	-	CASSPPSTGAYEQYF	TGTGCCAGCTCACCACCTAGTACAGGGGCCTACGAGCAGTACTTC
TRBJ2-5	TRBD2	TRBV30	-	CAWTKRGGDQETQYF	TGTGCCTGGACCAAACGGGGGGGGGACCAAGAGACCCAGTACTTC
TRBJ2-1	TRBD2	TRBV12-5	-	CASGRQLADSYNEQFF	TGTGCTAGTGGCCGCCAACTAGCGGACTCCTACAATGAGCAGTTCTTC
TRBJ2-1	-	TRBV5-1	-	CASSLEAAYNEQFF	TGCGCCAGCAGCTTGGAAGCTGCTTACAATGAGCAGTTCTTC
TRBJ2-6	-	TRBV3-1/TRBV3-2	once	CASSRDIVSSGANVLTF	TGTGCCAGCAGCCGGGACATCGTAAGCTCTGGGGCCAACGTCCTGACTTTC
TRBJ2-1	-	TRBV6-5	-	CASSQKGVPSGEQFF	TGTGCCAGCAGTCAAAAGGGGGTCCCTAGTGGGGAGCAGTTCTTC
TRBJ2-7	TRBD1	TRBV3-1/TRBV3-2	-	CASSQEGTGSGEQYF	TGTGCCAGCAGCCAAGAAGGGACAGGGTCGGGGGAGCAGTACTTC
TRBJ2-7	-	TRBV2	-	CASSEASVYEQYF	TGTGCCAGCAGTGAAGCGTCTGTCTACGAGCAGTACTTC
TRBJ1-1	TRBD1	TRBV6-1	-	CASSEAGRGVTEAFF	TGTGCCAGCAGTGAAGCAGGCAGGGGGGTCACTGAAGCTTTCTTT
TRBJ1-2	TRBD1	TRBV27	-	CASSLNAGTGYGYTF	TGTGCCAGCAGTTTAAACGCTGGGACAGGATATGGCTACACCTTC
TRBJ2-3	-	TRBV7-9	-	CASSLGTLLFTDTQYF	TGTGCCAGCAGCTTAGGAACCCTATTATTCACAGATACGCAGTATTTT
TRBJ1-3	-	TRBV9	once	CASSVALQQNSGNTIYF	TGTGCCAGCAGCGTAGCCCTTCAACAGAACTCTGGAAACACCATATATTTT
TRBJ1-1	-	TRBV6-5	-	CASSFQGPLNTEAFF	TGTGCCAGCAGTTTCCAGGGGCCCTTGAACACTGAAGCTTTCTTT
TRBJ1-2	TRBD1	TRBV11-2	-	CASSLDEGAGYTF	TGTGCCAGCAGCTTAGACGAGGGGGCGGGCTACACCTTC
TRBJ2-7	TRBD1	TRBV4-2	-	CASSQLDGQGTYEQYF	TGTGCCAGCAGCCAACTCGATGGACAGGGTACCTACGAGCAGTACTTC
TRBJ2-1	-	TRBV24-1	-	CATSHRVTNEQFF	TGTGCCACCAGCCACAGGGTTACTAATGAGCAGTTCTTC
TRBJ1-1	TRBD1	TRBV7-8	-	CASRRYRGNTEAFF	TGTGCCAGCAGACGATACAGGGGAAACACTGAAGCTTTCTTT
TRBJ1-2	TRBD1	TRBV2	-	CASRGTGIDGYTF	TGTGCCAGCAGGGGGACAGGGATTGATGGCTACACCTTC
TRBJ1-5	-	TRBV18	-	CASSPQGFFAQPQHF	TGTGCCAGCTCACCCCAGGGGTTCTTTGCTCAGCCCCAGCATTTT
TRBJ2-2	TRBD2	TRBV24-1	-	CATGLAGTGELFF	TGTGCCACCGGGCTAGCGGGGACCGGGGAGCTGTTTTTT
TRBJ2-7	TRBD2	TRBV7-9	-	CASSPGRGGSYEQYF	TGTGCCAGCAGCCCCGGGAGGGGAGGCTCTTACGAGCAGTACTTC
TRBJ2-2	-	TRBV2	-	CASSEAGLTGELFF	TGTGCCAGCAGTGAAGCGGGGCTCACCGGGGAGCTGTTTTTT
TRBJ1-2	-	TRBV7-8	-	CASSFEQGSPNYGYTF	TGTGCCAGCAGCTTTGAACAGGGCAGCCCCAACTATGGCTACACCTTC
TRBJ1-1	TRBD1	TRBV19	-	CASSSGTGRSEAFF	TGTGCCAGTAGTTCGGGGACAGGGCGGTCTGAAGCTTTCTTT
TRBJ1-4	-	TRBV5-1	-	CASSRGSDEKLFF	TGCGCCAGCAGCAGGGGGTCCGACGAAAAACTGTTTTTT
TRBJ1-6	TRBD1	TRBV18	-	CASSTRDRQGSRSSYNSPLHF	TGTGCCAGCTCGACCCGGGATCGACAGGGGTCGAGGAGCTCCTATAATTCACCCCTCCACTTT
TRBJ1-1	-	TRBV7-8	once	CASSSLQNTEAFF	TGTGCCAGCAGCTCATTACAGAACACTGAAGCTTTCTTT
TRBJ2-2	TRBD2	TRBV19	-	CASVGGSGGTGELFF	TGTGCGTCGGTGGGCGGTAGCGGGGGGACCGGGGAGCTGTTTTTT
TRBJ2-1	TRBD1	TRBV9	-	CASSARRTGKGNEQFF	TGTGCCAGCAGCGCCCGTCGGACAGGGAAGGGCAATGAGCAGTTCTTC
TRBJ2-2	TRBD1	TRBV27	-	CASSLRGQGAKTGELFF	TGTGCCAGCAGTTTAAGGGGGCAGGGGGCGAAAACCGGGGAGCTGTTTTTT
TRBJ2-1	TRBD2	TRBV6-2/TRBV6-3	once	CASSDLAGLYNEQFF	TGTGCCAGCAGCGATCTAGCGGGGCTTTACAATGAGCAGTTCTTC
TRBJ2-5	-	TRBV5-5	-	CASSLSATPVQETQYF	TGTGCCAGCAGCTTGAGCGCCACCCCCGTACAAGAGACCCAGTACTTC
TRBJ2-2	-	TRBV18	-	CASSPGQRMNTGELFF	TGTGCCAGCTCACCTGGACAGAGAATGAACACCGGGGAGCTGTTTTTT
TRBJ1-1	-	TRBV5-1	-	CASSFAGENTEAFF	TGCGCCAGCAGCTTCGCAGGGGAAAACACTGAAGCTTTCTTT
TRBJ1-2	-	TRBV6-5	-	CASRQNNYGYTF	TGTGCCAGCCGTCAGAATAACTATGGCTACACCTTC
TRBJ1-5	-	TRBV6-1	once	CASSDGQGRQPQHF	TGTGCCAGCAGTGACGGGCAGGGTCGGCAGCCCCAGCATTTT
TRBJ1-4	-	TRBV7-9	-	CASSLRQDREKLFF	TGTGCCAGCAGCTTACGACAGGATAGGGAAAAACTGTTTTTT
TRBJ1-5	-	TRBV30	few	CAWSLDSSNQPQHF	TGTGCCTGGAGTCTGGACAGTAGCAATCAGCCCCAGCATTTT
TRBJ2-1	-	TRBV11-3	-	CASSSQETSSYNEQFF	TGTGCCAGCAGCTCCCAGGAAACTAGCTCCTACAATGAGCAGTTCTTC
TRBJ1-2	-	TRBV7-6	-	CASSLERGYTF	TGTGCCAGCAGCTTAGAACGGGGCTACACCTTC
TRBJ2-5	TRBD2	TRBV30	-	CAWTWGGETQYF	TGTGCCTGGACTTGGGGGGGGGAGACCCAGTACTTC
TRBJ1-2	TRBD1	TRBV12-3/TRBV12-4	-	CASSSGTADGYTF	TGTGCCAGCAGTTCCGGGACAGCCGATGGCTACACCTTC
TRBJ1-6	TRBD1	TRBV28	-	CASKPGQIRSPLHF	TGTGCCAGCAAACCGGGACAGATAAGGTCACCCCTCCACTTT
TRBJ1-2	-	TRBV28	-	CASRIVGSINYGYTF	TGTGCCAGCAGGATTGTTGGCAGTATTAACTATGGCTACACCTTC
TRBJ1-6	-	TRBV7-2	-	CASAPQIRRGLENSPLHF	TGTGCCAGCGCTCCTCAAATCAGACGCGGCCTCGAAAATTCACCCCTCCACTTT
TRBJ2-7	TRBD2	TRBV6-1	-	CASSELSRGVYEQYF	TGTGCCAGCAGTGAACTCTCGCGGGGGGTTTACGAGCAGTACTTC
TRBJ2-7	-	TRBV5-5	-	CASSLLSGVGYEQYF	TGTGCCAGCAGCTTGCTCTCCGGGGTGGGCTACGAGCAGTACTTC
TRBJ2-1	-	TRBV23-1	once	CASSQSATGSHNEQFF	TGCGCCAGCAGTCAATCGGCCACTGGTAGCCACAATGAGCAGTTCTTC
TRBJ1-1	-	TRBV11-3	-	CASSRGVDTEAFF	TGTGCCAGCAGCCGGGGGGTGGACACTGAAGCTTTCTTT
TRBJ1-2	-	TRBV6-5	-	CATTGGEAFGYTF	TGTGCCACCACGGGTGGGGAGGCCTTTGGCTACACCTTC
TRBJ2-2	TRBD2	TRBV4-2	-	CASSQGEGTGELFF	TGTGCCAGCAGCCAAGGGGAGGGCACCGGGGAGCTGTTTTTT
TRBJ2-3	-	TRBV6-2/TRBV6-3	-	CASSDISTDTQYF	TGTGCCAGCAGCGACATTAGCACAGATACGCAGTATTTT
TRBJ2-2	-	TRBV10-1	-	CASTTGSTAGELFF	TGCGCCAGCACTACAGGGTCGACCGCCGGGGAGCTGTTTTTT
TRBJ2-5	-	TRBV18	once	CASCQSLSQGPSQTQYF	TGTGCCAGCTGCCAGAGCCTTAGCCAGGGGCCCTCACAGACCCAGTACTTC